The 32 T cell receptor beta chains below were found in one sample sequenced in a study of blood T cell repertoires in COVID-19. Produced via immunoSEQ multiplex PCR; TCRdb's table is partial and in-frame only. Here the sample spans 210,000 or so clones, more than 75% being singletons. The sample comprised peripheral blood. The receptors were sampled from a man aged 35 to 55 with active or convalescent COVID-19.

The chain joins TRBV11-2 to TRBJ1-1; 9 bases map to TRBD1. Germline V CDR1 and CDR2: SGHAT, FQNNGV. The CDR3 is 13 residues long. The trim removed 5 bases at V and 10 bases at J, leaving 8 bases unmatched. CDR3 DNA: TGTGCCAGCAGCCAGGACAGGGGTGGGGTAGCTTTCTTT. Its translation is CASSQDRGGVAFF.

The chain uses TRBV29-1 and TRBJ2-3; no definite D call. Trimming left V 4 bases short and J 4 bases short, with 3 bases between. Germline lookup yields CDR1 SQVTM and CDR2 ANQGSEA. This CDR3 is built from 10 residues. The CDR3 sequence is CSVAADTQYF. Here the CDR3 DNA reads TGCAGCGTTGCAGCAGATACGCAGTATTTT.

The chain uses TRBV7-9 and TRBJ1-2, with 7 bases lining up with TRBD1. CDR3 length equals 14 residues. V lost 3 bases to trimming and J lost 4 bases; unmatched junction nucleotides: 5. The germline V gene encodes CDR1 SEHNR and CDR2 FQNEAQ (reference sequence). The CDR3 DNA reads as TGTGCCAGCAGCTTGGAGGGGGCTGGCTATGGCTACACCTTC. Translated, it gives CASSLEGAGYGYTF.

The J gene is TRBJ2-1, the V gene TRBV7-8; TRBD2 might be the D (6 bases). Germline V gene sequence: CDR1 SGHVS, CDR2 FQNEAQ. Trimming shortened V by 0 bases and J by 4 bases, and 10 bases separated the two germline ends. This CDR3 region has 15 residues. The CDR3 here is CASSLALGTYNEQFF. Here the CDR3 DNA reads TGTGCCAGCAGCTTAGCGCTCGGGACTTACAATGAGCAGTTCTTC. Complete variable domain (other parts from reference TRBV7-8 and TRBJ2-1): GAGVSQSPRYKVAKRGQDVALRCDPISGHVSLFWYQQALGQGPEFLTYFQNEAQLDKSGLPSDRFFAERPEGSVSTLKIQRTQQEDSAVYLCASSLALGTYNEQFFGPGTRLTVL.

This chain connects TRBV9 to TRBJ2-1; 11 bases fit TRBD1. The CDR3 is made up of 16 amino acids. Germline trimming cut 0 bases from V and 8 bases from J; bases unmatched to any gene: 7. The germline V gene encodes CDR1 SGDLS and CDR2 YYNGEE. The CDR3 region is CASSVGGQGALHEQFF. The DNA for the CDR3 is TGTGCCAGCAGCGTAGGAGGACAGGGGGCTCTCCATGAGCAGTTCTTC.

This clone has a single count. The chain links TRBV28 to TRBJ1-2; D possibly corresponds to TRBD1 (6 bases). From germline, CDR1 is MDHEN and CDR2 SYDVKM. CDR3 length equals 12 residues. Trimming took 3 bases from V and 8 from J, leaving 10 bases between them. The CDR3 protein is CASSLQGLGYTF. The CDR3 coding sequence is TGTGCCAGCAGTTTGCAGGGGCTGGGCTACACCTTC.

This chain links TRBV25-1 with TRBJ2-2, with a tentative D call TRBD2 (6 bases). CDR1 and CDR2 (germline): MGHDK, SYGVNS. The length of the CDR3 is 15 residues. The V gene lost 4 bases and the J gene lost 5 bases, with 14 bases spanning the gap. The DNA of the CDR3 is TGTGCCAGCAGTGTTAGGGTTCGGGGGACCGGGGAGCTGTTTTTT. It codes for CASSVRVRGTGELFF.

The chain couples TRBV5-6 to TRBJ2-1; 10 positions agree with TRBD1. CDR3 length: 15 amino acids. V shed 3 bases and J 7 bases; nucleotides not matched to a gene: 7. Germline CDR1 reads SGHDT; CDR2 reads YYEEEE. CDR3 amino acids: CASSSGQGGRNEQFF. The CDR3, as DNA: TGTGCCAGCAGCTCCGGACAGGGGGGCCGGAATGAGCAGTTCTTC.

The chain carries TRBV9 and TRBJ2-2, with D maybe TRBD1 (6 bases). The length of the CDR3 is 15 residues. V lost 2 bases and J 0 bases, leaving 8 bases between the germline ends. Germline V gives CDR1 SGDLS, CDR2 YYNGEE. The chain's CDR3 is CASSVDSANTGELFF. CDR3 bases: TGTGCCAGCAGCGTGGACAGCGCGAACACCGGGGAGCTGTTTTTT.

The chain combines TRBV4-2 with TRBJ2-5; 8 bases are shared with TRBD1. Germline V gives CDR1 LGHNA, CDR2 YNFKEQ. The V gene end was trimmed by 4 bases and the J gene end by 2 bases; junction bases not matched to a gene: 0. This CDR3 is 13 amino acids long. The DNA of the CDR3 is TGTGCCAGCAGCCGACAGGGGCAAGAGACCCAGTACTTC. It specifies CASSRQGQETQYF.

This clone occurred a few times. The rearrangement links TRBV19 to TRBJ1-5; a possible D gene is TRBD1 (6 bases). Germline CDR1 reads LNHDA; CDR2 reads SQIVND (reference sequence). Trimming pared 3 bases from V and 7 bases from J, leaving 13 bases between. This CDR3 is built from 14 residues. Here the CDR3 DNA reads TGTGCCAGTAGTATTCGCAGGGGTGAACAGCCCCAGCATTTT. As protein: CASSIRRGEQPQHF. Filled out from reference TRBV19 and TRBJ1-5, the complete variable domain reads DGGITQSPKYLFRKEGQNVTLSCEQNLNHDAMYWYRQDPGQGLRLIYYSQIVNDFQKGDIAEGYSVSREKKESFPLTVTSAQKNPTAFYLCASSIRRGEQPQHFGDGTRLSIL.

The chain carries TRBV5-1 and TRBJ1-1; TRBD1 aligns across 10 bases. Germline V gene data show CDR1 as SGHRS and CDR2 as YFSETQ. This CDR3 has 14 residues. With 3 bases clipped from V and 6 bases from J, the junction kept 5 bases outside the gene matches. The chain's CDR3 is CASSSTGGEAEAFF. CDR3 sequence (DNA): TGCGCCAGCAGCTCGACAGGGGGCGAGGCTGAAGCTTTCTTT.

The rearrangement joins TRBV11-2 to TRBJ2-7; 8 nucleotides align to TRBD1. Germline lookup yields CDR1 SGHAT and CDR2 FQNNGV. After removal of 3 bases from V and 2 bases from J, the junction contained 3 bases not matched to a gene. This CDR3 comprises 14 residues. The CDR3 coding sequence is TGTGCCAGCAGCTTTTCGACAGGGGCCTACGAGCAGTACTTC. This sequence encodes CASSFSTGAYEQYF.

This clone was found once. As DNA, the CDR3 is TGTGCCAGCAGCCTCGGGACTTTGAACAATTCACCCCTCCACTTT. This codes for CASSLGTLNNSPLHF. The V gene is TRBV7-2, the J gene TRBJ1-6; tentatively, D is TRBD1 (5 bases). The germline V gene encodes CDR1 SGHTA and CDR2 FQGNSA. The CDR3 length is 15 residues. The germline V and J ends were trimmed by 5 bases and 7 bases, with 15 bases remaining between them. Variable domain in full (rest from reference TRBV7-2 and TRBJ1-6): GAGVSQSPSNKVTEKGKDVELRCDPISGHTALYWYRQSLGQGLEFLIYFQGNSAPDKSGLPSDRFSAERTGGSVSTLTIQRTQQEDSAVYLCASSLGTLNNSPLHFGNGTRLTVT.

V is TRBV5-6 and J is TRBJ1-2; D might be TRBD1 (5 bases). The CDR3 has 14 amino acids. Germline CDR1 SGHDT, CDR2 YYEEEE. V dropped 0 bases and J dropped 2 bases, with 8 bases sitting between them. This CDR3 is CASSLGGANYGYTF. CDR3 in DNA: TGTGCCAGCAGCTTGGGTGGGGCGAACTATGGCTACACCTTC.

The CDR3 spells CASSLDGHQPQHF. Here the CDR3 DNA reads TGTGCCAGCAGTTTAGACGGTCATCAGCCCCAGCATTTT. This chain connects TRBV12-3 or TRBV12-4 to TRBJ1-5; D uncertain. The CDR3 is 13 residues long. V shed 1 base and J shed 5 bases, with 6 bases lying between them.

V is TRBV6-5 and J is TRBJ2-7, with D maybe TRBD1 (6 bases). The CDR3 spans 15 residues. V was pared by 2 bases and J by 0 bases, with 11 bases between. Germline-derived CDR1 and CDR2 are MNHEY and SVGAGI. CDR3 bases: TGTGCCAGCAGTTACAGATCCAGGGGCTCCTACGAGCAGTACTTC. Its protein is CASSYRSRGSYEQYF.

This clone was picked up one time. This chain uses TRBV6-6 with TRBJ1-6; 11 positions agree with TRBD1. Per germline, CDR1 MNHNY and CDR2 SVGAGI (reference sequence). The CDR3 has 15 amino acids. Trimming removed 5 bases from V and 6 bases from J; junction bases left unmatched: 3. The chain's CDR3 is CASSGQGAGNSPLHF. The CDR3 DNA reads TGTGCCAGCAGTGGACAGGGGGCTGGTAATTCACCCCTCCACTTT.

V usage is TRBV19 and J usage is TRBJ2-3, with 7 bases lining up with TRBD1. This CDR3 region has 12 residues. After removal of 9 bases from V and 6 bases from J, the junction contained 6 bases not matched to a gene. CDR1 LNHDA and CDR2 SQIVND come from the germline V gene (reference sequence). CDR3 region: CASADRLDTQYF. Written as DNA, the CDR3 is TGTGCCAGCGCGGACAGGCTCGATACGCAGTATTTT.

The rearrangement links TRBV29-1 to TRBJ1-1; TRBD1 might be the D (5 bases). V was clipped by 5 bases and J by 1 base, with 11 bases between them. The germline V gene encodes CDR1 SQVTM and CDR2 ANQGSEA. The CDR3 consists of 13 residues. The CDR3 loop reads CSVRKGPNTEAFF. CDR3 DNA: TGCAGCGTTAGGAAGGGGCCGAACACTGAAGCTTTCTTT.

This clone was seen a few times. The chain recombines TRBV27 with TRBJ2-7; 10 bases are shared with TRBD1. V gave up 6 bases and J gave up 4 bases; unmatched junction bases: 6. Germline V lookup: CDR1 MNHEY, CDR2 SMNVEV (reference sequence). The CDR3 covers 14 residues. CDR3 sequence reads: CASSWTGGEYEQYF. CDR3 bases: TGTGCCAGCAGCTGGACAGGGGGTGAGTACGAGCAGTACTTC.

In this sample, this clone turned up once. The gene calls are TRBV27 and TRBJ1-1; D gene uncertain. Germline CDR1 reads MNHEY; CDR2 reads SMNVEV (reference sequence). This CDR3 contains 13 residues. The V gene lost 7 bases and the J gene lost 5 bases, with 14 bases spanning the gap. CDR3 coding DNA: TGTGCCAGCACGGAGTATCGGGGAACTGAAGCTTTCTTT. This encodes CASTEYRGTEAFF.

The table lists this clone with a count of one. CDR3 region: CASSIITTLYEQYF. DNA for the CDR3: TGTGCCAGCAGCATTATTACTACGCTCTACGAGCAGTACTTC. The genes are TRBV28 and TRBJ2-7; D remains ambiguous. Germline CDR1 reads MDHEN; CDR2 reads SYDVKM. Trimming pared 6 bases from V and 3 bases from J, leaving 15 bases between. The CDR3 sequence is 14 residues long.

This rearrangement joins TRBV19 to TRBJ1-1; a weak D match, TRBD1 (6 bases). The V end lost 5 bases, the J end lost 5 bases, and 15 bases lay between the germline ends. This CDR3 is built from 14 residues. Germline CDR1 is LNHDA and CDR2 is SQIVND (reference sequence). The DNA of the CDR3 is TGTGCCAGTAGTCTGAAAGGGGGGGGAACTGAAGCTTTCTTT. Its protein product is CASSLKGGGTEAFF. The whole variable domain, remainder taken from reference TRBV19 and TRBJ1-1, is DGGITQSPKYLFRKEGQNVTLSCEQNLNHDAMYWYRQDPGQGLRLIYYSQIVNDFQKGDIAEGYSVSREKKESFPLTVTSAQKNPTAFYLCASSLKGGGTEAFFGQGTRLTVV.

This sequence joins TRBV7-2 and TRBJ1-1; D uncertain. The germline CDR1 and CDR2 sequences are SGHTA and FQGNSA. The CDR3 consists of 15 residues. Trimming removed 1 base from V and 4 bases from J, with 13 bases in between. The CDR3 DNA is TGTGCCAGCAGCTTAGGGGATCGGAGGAGCACTGAAGCTTTCTTT. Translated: CASSLGDRRSTEAFF.

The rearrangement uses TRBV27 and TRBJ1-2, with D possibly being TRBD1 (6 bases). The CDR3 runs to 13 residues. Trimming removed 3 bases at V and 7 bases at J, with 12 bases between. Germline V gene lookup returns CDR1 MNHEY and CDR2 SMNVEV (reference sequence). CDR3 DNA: TGTGCCAGCAGTTTGGACAGTAGTATTGGCTACACCTTC. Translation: CASSLDSSIGYTF.

Written as DNA, the CDR3 is TGTGCCAGCAGTTTGGGTTTCGGGAGAGGGAATGAAAAACTGTTTTTT. It is translated as CASSLGFGRGNEKLFF. V gene TRBV27 combines with J gene TRBJ1-4; no definite D call. The germline V and J ends were trimmed by 3 bases and 5 bases, with 16 bases remaining between them. The germline V gene encodes CDR1 MNHEY and CDR2 SMNVEV (reference sequence). This CDR3 spans 16 amino acids. Full variable domain (missing parts from reference TRBV27 and TRBJ1-4): EAQVTQNPRYLITVTGKKLTVTCSQNMNHEYMSWYRQDPGLGLRQIYYSMNVEVTDKGDVPEGYKVSRKEKRNFPLILESPSPNQTSLYFCASSLGFGRGNEKLFFGSGTQLSVL.

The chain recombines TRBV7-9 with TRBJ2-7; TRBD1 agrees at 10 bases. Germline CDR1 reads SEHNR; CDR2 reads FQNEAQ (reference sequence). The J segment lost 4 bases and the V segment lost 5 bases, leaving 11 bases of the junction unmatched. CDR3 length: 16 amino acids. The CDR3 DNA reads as TGTGCCAGCAGCCTGGCCGGGACAGGGGTTCCTTACGAGCAGTACTTC. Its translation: CASSLAGTGVPYEQYF. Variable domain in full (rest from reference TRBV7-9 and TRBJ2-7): DTGVSQNPRHKITKRGQNVTFRCDPISEHNRLYWYRQTLGQGPEFLTYFQNEAQLEKSRLLSDRFSAERPKGSFSTLEIQRTEQGDSAMYLCASSLAGTGVPYEQYFGPGTRLTVT.

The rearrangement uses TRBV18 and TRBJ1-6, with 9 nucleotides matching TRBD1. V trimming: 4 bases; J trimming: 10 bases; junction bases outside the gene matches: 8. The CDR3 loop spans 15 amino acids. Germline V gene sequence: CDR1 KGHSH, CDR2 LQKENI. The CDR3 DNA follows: TGTGCCAGCTCACTATCGGACAGGGGCGGCTCACCCCTCCACTTT. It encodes CASSLSDRGGSPLHF.

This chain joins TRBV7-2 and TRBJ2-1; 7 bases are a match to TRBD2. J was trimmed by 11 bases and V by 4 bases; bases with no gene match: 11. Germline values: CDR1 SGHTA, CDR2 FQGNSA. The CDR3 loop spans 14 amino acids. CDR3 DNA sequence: TGTGCCAGCAGCTCCCTGGGGAGCGGGGACCAGCAGTTCTTC. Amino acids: CASSSLGSGDQQFF.

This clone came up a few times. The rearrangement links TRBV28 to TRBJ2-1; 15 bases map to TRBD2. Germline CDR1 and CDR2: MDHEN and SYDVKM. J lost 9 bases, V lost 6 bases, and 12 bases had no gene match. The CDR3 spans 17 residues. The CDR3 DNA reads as TGTGCCAGCAGCCTTGGACTAGCGGGGGGGTCCTTTGGTGAGCAGTTCTTC. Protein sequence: CASSLGLAGGSFGEQFF.

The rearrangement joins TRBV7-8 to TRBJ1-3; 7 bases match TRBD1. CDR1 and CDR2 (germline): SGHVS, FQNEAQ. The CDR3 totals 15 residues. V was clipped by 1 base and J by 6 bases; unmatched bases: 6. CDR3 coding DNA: TGTGCCAGCAGCTTAGAAGCAGGGGGGATAAACACCATATATTTT. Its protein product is CASSLEAGGINTIYF.